Listed below are T cell receptor beta chains from one sample, sequenced in a study of cytomegalovirus exposure and HLA in healthy donors. The data were produced by immunoSEQ multiplex PCR, yet TCRdb's version contains in-frame clones alone and is incomplete. The data hold approximately 100,000 clones, with approximately 9% observed a single time. Sequenced sample: PBMCs. These receptors originate from a man aged 50 to 60 in good health and CMV-seropositive. The conserved cysteine and the conserved F or W are not part of the CDR3 here.

v_gene: TRBV18
j_gene: TRBJ1-1
CDR3aa: ASSPQGQGAEAF

v_gene: TRBV6-6
j_gene: TRBJ2-3
CDR3aa: ASSLAGAGDTQY

v_gene: TRBV5-6
j_gene: -
CDR3aa: ASSLSGQGYYEQY

v_gene: TRBV6-1
j_gene: TRBJ1-5
CDR3aa: ASSQQGASNQPQH

v_gene: TRBV6-1
j_gene: TRBJ2-1
CDR3aa: ASSEFERLNNEQF

v_gene: TRBV5-6
j_gene: TRBJ1-1
CDR3aa: ASSLYFRSENTEAF

v_gene: TRBV4-1
j_gene: TRBJ2-1
CDR3aa: ASSQDTSGREKQF

v_gene: TRBV28
j_gene: TRBJ2-1
CDR3aa: ASSSEIYRAGNEQF

v_gene: TRBV5-4
j_gene: TRBJ2-3
CDR3aa: ASSSGVAGELDTQY

v_gene: TRBV27
j_gene: TRBJ2-3
CDR3aa: ASSTRLAVLSTDTQY

v_gene: TRBV9
j_gene: TRBJ2-7
CDR3aa: ASSVEGRGEQY

v_gene: TRBV11-1
j_gene: TRBJ2-1
CDR3aa: ASSQTSGSDANEQF

v_gene: TRBV28
j_gene: TRBJ2-1
CDR3aa: ASSSLGLAGAWNEQF

v_gene: TRBV20-1
j_gene: TRBJ2-7
CDR3aa: SVSQSYEQY

v_gene: TRBV5-1
j_gene: TRBJ2-7
CDR3aa: ASSPGTLPSYEQY

v_gene: TRBV30
j_gene: TRBJ2-3
CDR3aa: AWSVLGRVEADTQY

v_gene: TRBV2
j_gene: TRBJ2-7
CDR3aa: ASIGQGLYEQY

v_gene: TRBV29-1
j_gene: TRBJ2-7
CDR3aa: SAQSYSGRNYEQY

v_gene: TRBV5-1
j_gene: TRBJ2-5
CDR3aa: ASSFLPEETQY

v_gene: TRBV27
j_gene: TRBJ1-4
CDR3aa: ASSPRGPANEKLF

v_gene: TRBV4-3
j_gene: TRBJ2-1
CDR3aa: ASSNQGPYNEQF

v_gene: TRBV7-7
j_gene: TRBJ2-5
CDR3aa: ASSLGLQETQY

v_gene: TRBV28
j_gene: TRBJ2-1
CDR3aa: ASSSGTNYNEQF

v_gene: TRBV12-5
j_gene: TRBJ1-1
CDR3aa: ASGLDTHTEAF

v_gene: TRBV28
j_gene: TRBJ1-5
CDR3aa: ASRLTDQPQH

v_gene: TRBV15
j_gene: TRBJ2-3
CDR3aa: ATSSDRGSADTQY

v_gene: TRBV19
j_gene: TRBJ1-1
CDR3aa: ASSIGGAITEAF

v_gene: TRBV19
j_gene: TRBJ1-1
CDR3aa: ASSPLTEPYTEAF

v_gene: TRBV10-3
j_gene: TRBJ1-1
CDR3aa: AISGTKNTEAF

v_gene: TRBV9
j_gene: TRBJ2-3
CDR3aa: ASSPSGTGVNTQY

v_gene: TRBV6-6
j_gene: TRBJ2-7
CDR3aa: ASSYYRAGEQY

v_gene: TRBV15
j_gene: TRBJ2-2
CDR3aa: ATSRSRTEAGELF

v_gene: TRBV28
j_gene: TRBJ1-5
CDR3aa: ASSRTVGSNQPQH

v_gene: TRBV19
j_gene: TRBJ2-3
CDR3aa: ASKLRGPDTQY

v_gene: TRBV25-1
j_gene: TRBJ2-2
CDR3aa: ASRGGNTGELF

v_gene: TRBV25-1
j_gene: TRBJ2-1
CDR3aa: ASRGGAGSIDEQF

v_gene: TRBV7-6
j_gene: TRBJ2-1
CDR3aa: ASSLSVYEQF